The clone carrying this T cell receptor (beta chain) was picked up a small number of times. The use of a sample-barcoded 5' primer and a J-beta primer mix characterized a second PCR of roughly 7 to 11 cycles. Per sample, CDR3-containing paired-end reads numbered at least 2.5 million. TCRdb independently ran MiXCR on the 5' RACE reads; one entry per CDR3 protein. The data show approximately 670,000 distinct CDR3 sequences, 35% to 50% seen once. About 10 milliliters of peripheral blood were drawn from each donor into EDTA-treated tubes. These data are taken from a study of blood T cells in healthy people across ages. This sequence was found in an elderly man in good health. Sequenced input: blood.

The CDR3 protein is CASSEDDGLYSPLHF. As DNA, the CDR3 is TGTGCCAGCAGTGAGGACGACGGGTTATATTCACCCCTCCACTTT. The rearrangement links TRBV6-1 to TRBJ1-6, with no clear D. The CDR3 is 15 amino acids. V shed 3 bases and J shed 8 bases, with 14 bases lying between them. CDR1 is MNHNS and CDR2 is SASEGT in the germline V gene.